This T cell receptor (beta chain) stems from a study of cytomegalovirus exposure and HLA in healthy donors. About the study: Early released data comprised around 80 million unique TCRs from HLA-typed donors.

This donor has no recorded CMV serostatus. The CDR3 spans 14 residues. Amplification used 60 Vbeta primers and 13 Jbeta primers. Here immunoSEQ multiplex PCR was the method, and the copy in TCRdb shows in-frame clones only, minus some. The repertoire includes about 160,000 clones, about 85% of them detected once, and 3.5% sits in the top ten. The sequenced sample was PBMCs. This clonotype was sampled from a human donor in good health. The genes are TRBV21-1 and TRBJ1-5; the table calls TRBD1, which could not be checked here. TRBV21-1 is a pseudogene locus. The CDR3 nucleotides are TGTGCCAGAGTTTCACAGGGGAGCAATCAGCCCCAGCATTTT. Its translation: CARVSQGSNQPQHF.